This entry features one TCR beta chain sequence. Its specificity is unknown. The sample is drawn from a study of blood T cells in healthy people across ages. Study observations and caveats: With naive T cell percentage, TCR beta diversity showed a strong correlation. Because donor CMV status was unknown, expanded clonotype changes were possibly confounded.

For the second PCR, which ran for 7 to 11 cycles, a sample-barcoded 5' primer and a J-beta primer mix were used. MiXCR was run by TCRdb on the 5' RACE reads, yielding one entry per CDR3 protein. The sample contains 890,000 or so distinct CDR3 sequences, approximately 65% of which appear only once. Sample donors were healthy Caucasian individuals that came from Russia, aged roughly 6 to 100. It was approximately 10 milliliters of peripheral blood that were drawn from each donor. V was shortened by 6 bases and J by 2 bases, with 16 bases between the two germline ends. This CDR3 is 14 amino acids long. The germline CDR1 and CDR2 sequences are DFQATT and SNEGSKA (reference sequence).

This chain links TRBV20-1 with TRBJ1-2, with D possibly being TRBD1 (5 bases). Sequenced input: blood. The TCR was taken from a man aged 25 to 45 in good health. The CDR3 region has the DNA TGCAGTGCCCGGGACCAGCGGGGGAACTATGGCTACACCTTC. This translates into CSARDQRGNYGYTF.